These 15 T cell receptor beta chains came from one sample sequenced in a study of cytomegalovirus exposure and HLA in healthy donors (dated by TCRdb to about 2017). The library came from the immunoSEQ multiplex PCR assay. For the multiplex PCR, a mixture combining 60 forward primers for TCR Vbeta segments and 13 reverse primers for TCR Jbeta segments was used. The clones in this table, taken by TCRdb from immuneACCESS, are in-frame only. Not every clone is retained; where verified, under half of the shortfall comes from an unresolved V gene, and the cause of the rest is unknown. The table for this sample lists roughly 60,000 clones. 3.5% to 4.5% of the sample lies in the top ten. The sample taken for sequencing was PBMCs. All receptors derive from a male donor in good health and CMV-seronegative.

The CDR3 DNA reads as TGTGCCAGCAGCTCTTTACAGGGAAAAATGAACACTGAAGCTTTCTTT. It is translated as CASSSLQGKMNTEAFF. The rearrangement uses TRBV7-2 and TRBJ1-1; D possibly corresponds to TRBD1 (6 bases). The CDR3 sequence is 16 residues long. Germline V lookup: CDR1 SGHTA, CDR2 FQGNSA. V was shortened by 4 bases and J by 0 bases, with 15 bases between the two germline ends. Drawing the rest from reference TRBV7-2 and TRBJ1-1, the complete variable domain is GAGVSQSPSNKVTEKGKDVELRCDPISGHTALYWYRQSLGQGLEFLIYFQGNSAPDKSGLPSDRFSAERTGGSVSTLTIQRTQQEDSAVYLCASSSLQGKMNTEAFFGQGTRLTVV.

The V and J genes are TRBV28 and TRBJ1-5; the D gene is possibly TRBD1 (5 bases). The CDR3 spans 16 residues. Looked up from germline, CDR1 is MDHEN and CDR2 is SYDVKM. V dropped 6 bases and J dropped 5 bases, with 20 bases sitting between them. This chain's CDR3 is CASSSLDLQGDQPQHF. The DNA for the CDR3 is TGTGCCAGCAGCTCCCTGGATCTCCAGGGTGATCAGCCCCAGCATTTT.

This chain uses TRBV19 with TRBJ1-1; D not certain. CDR1 is LNHDA, CDR2 SQIVND, per germline (reference sequence). The CDR3 loop spans 16 amino acids. Between the trimmed V and J ends, which lost 1 base and 0 bases, there was a span of 12 bases. The CDR3 sequence is CASSIGGVSLNTEAFF. The CDR3 region has the DNA TGTGCCAGTAGTATAGGTGGAGTCAGCCTGAACACTGAAGCTTTCTTT.

The genes are TRBV6-5 and TRBJ2-7; 8 positions agree with TRBD2. Germline values: CDR1 MNHEY, CDR2 SVGAGI. Trimming removed 0 bases from V and 2 bases from J; junction bases left unmatched: 6. The CDR3 runs 16 residues. CDR3 residues: CASSYSVAGGAYEQYF. CDR3 coding DNA: TGTGCCAGCAGTTACTCCGTGGCGGGGGGCGCCTACGAGCAGTACTTC.

The chain links TRBV5-4 to TRBJ2-7; 7 positions match TRBD2. Germline CDR1 and CDR2: SGHNT and YYREEE (reference sequence). There are 15 residues in the CDR3. Trimming took 7 bases from V and 2 from J; bases not matched to a gene: 12. CDR3 residues: CASGPNPSGAYEQYF. The CDR3 coding sequence is TGTGCCAGCGGACCAAACCCTAGCGGAGCCTACGAGCAGTACTTC.

V gene TRBV4-1 combines with J gene TRBJ1-1; the D is unclear. The CDR3 contains 13 residues. Germline V gene sequence: CDR1 MGHRA, CDR2 YSYEKL. Trimming took 2 bases from V and 4 from J, leaving 8 bases between them. DNA for the CDR3: TGCGCCAGCAGCCAACAGGCGGGCACTGAAGCTTTCTTT. It translates to CASSQQAGTEAFF.

The chain joins TRBV18 to TRBJ1-1; no firm D call. Germline V lookup: CDR1 KGHSH, CDR2 LQKENI. The CDR3 has 14 amino acids. Trimming shortened V by 3 bases and J by 0 bases, and 8 bases separated the two germline ends. The CDR3 DNA sequence: TGTGCCAGCTCACCCCAAGCCATGAACACTGAAGCTTTCTTT. It is translated as CASSPQAMNTEAFF.

This rearrangement joins TRBV4-1 to TRBJ2-7; the match to TRBD1 covers 7 bases. CDR1 and CDR2 (germline): MGHRA, YSYEKL. The junction had 14 bases not matched to a gene; V was cut back by 4 bases and J by 5 bases. The length of the CDR3 is 16 residues. CDR3 sequence: CASSLKAGQVANEQYF. CDR3 sequence (DNA): TGCGCCAGCAGCCTAAAGGCTGGACAGGTCGCGAACGAGCAGTACTTC.

The genes are TRBV7-9 and TRBJ2-3, with 10 bases lining up with TRBD1. The CDR3 runs to 14 residues. V lost 5 bases, J lost 3 bases, and 2 bases stayed unmatched. Germline-derived CDR1 and CDR2 are SEHNR and FQNEAQ (reference sequence). CDR3 sequence reads: CASSEGQGTDTQYF. The CDR3 nucleotides are TGTGCCAGCAGCGAGGGACAGGGGACAGATACGCAGTATTTT. Drawing the rest from reference TRBV7-9 and TRBJ2-3, the complete variable domain is DTGVSQNPRHKITKRGQNVTFRCDPISEHNRLYWYRQTLGQGPEFLTYFQNEAQLEKSRLLSDRFSAERPKGSFSTLEIQRTEQGDSAMYLCASSEGQGTDTQYFGPGTRLTVL.

The chain employs TRBV6-5 and TRBJ2-1, with a weak D call TRBD2 (6 bases). Trimming stripped 5 bases from V and 4 bases from J, with 9 bases between. Germline CDR1 MNHEY, CDR2 SVGAGI. The CDR3 contains 13 residues. Here the CDR3 reads CASSGGLYNEQFF. For the CDR3, the DNA is TGTGCCAGCAGTGGGGGACTTTACAATGAGCAGTTCTTC.

The chain links TRBV13 to TRBJ2-3; unclear D gene. CDR1 and CDR2 from the germline V gene are PRHDT and FYEKMQ (reference sequence). V gave up 0 bases and J gave up 4 bases, with 8 bases separating them. The CDR3 has 14 residues. CDR3 region: CASSLGRSSDTQYF. The CDR3 bases are TGTGCCAGCAGCTTAGGTAGGAGCTCAGATACGCAGTATTTT.

The chain couples TRBV4-1 to TRBJ1-1; maybe TRBD1 (6 bases). CDR3 length equals 12 residues. The germline gives CDR1 MGHRA, CDR2 YSYEKL. With 1 base removed from V and 10 bases from J, the gap between germline ends came to 10 bases. The CDR3 nucleotides are TGCGCCAGCAGCCAAGGGAGGGGGGGAGCTTTCTTT. It encodes CASSQGRGGAFF.

The chain is built from TRBV28 and TRBJ1-1, with D perhaps matching TRBD1 (5 bases). Germline lookup yields CDR1 MDHEN and CDR2 SYDVKM. This CDR3 comprises 13 residues. V shed 3 bases and J shed 5 bases, with 10 bases lying between them. The CDR3 region has the DNA TGTGCCAGCAGTTTGGCAGGGATAACTGAAGCTTTCTTT. Amino acid sequence: CASSLAGITEAFF. The entire variable domain, with the rest obtained from reference TRBV28 and TRBJ1-1, is as follows: DVKVTQSSRYLVKRTGEKVFLECVQDMDHENMFWYRQDPGLGLRLIYFSYDVKMKEKGDIPEGYSVSREKKERFSLILESASTNQTSMYLCASSLAGITEAFFGQGTRLTVV.

V is TRBV28 and J is TRBJ2-1; the match to TRBD2 covers 9 bases. The V gene's germline CDR1 is MDHEN and CDR2 SYDVKM. V trimming: 5 bases; J trimming: 8 bases; junction bases outside the gene matches: 22. The CDR3 totals 19 residues. The CDR3 protein is CASSPQAVWVAGASYEQFF. The CDR3 DNA follows: TGTGCCAGCAGTCCGCAAGCAGTTTGGGTAGCGGGAGCTTCCTATGAGCAGTTCTTC.

The rearrangement uses TRBV2 and TRBJ2-7; D unclear. Germline CDR1 and CDR2: SNHLY and FYNNEI. CDR3 length: 12 residues. Trimming pared 4 bases from V and 2 bases from J, leaving 6 bases between. The CDR3 nucleotides read TGTGCCAGCAGTGTGTTCGCCTACGAGCAGTACTTC. Translation: CASSVFAYEQYF.